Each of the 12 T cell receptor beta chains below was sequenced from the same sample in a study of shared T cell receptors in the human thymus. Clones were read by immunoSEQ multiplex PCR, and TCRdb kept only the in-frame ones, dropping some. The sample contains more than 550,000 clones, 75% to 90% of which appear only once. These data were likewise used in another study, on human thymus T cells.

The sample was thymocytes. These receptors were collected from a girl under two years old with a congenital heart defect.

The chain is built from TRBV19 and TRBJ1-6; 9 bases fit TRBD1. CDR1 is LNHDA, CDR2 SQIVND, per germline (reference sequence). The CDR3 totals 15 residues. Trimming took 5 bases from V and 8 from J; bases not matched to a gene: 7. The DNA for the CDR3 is TGTGCCAGTAGTTCATGGGACAGGGATGATTCACCCCTCCACTTT. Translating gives CASSSWDRDDSPLHF.

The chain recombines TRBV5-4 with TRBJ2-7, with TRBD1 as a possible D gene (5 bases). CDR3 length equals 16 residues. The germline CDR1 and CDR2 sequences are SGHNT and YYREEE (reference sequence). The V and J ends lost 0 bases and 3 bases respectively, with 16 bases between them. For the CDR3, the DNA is TGTGCCAGCAGCTTGGGGGGCCCAGAAGATTTCTACGAGCAGTACTTC. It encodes CASSLGGPEDFYEQYF. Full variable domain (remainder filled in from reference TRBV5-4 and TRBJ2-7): ETGVTQSPTHLIKTRGQQVTLRCSSQSGHNTVSWYQQALGQGPQFIFQYYREEENGRGNFPPRFSGLQFPNYSSELNVNALELDDSALYLCASSLGGPEDFYEQYFGPGTRLTVT.

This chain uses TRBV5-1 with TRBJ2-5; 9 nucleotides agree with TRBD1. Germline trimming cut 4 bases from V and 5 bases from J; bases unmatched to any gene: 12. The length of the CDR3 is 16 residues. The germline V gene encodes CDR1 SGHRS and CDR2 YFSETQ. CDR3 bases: TGCGCCAGCAGCGATACAACAGGGGGCCGTACGGAGACCCAGTACTTC. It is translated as CASSDTTGGRTETQYF.

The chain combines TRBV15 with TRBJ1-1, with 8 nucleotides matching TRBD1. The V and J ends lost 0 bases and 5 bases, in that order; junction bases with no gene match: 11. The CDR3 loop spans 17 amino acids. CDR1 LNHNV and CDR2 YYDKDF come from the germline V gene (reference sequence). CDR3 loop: CATSRDSVRQGRTEAFF. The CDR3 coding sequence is TGTGCCACCAGCAGAGACTCCGTTAGACAGGGGCGGACTGAAGCTTTCTTT.

The chain's CDR3 is CASSLEQGQAEAFF. The CDR3 region has the DNA TGTGCCAGCAGCTTGGAACAGGGACAGGCCGAAGCTTTCTTT. This chain joins TRBV5-6 and TRBJ1-1; 8 bases match TRBD1. V trimming: 0 bases; J trimming: 8 bases; junction bases outside the gene matches: 6. The CDR3 is 14 residues long. Germline V lookup: CDR1 SGHDT, CDR2 YYEEEE.

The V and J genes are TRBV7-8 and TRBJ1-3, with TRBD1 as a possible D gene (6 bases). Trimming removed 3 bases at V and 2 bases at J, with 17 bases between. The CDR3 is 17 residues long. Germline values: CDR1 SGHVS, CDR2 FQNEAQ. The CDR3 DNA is TGTGCCAGCAGCTTCGATGTAACAGGGATCCCTGGAAACACCATATATTTT. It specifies CASSFDVTGIPGNTIYF.

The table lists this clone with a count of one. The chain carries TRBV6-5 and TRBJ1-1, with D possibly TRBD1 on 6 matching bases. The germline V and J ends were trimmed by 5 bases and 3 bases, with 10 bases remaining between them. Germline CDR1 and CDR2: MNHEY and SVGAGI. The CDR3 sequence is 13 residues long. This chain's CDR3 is CASSRQEHTEAFF. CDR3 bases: TGTGCCAGCAGTCGACAGGAGCACACTGAAGCTTTCTTT.

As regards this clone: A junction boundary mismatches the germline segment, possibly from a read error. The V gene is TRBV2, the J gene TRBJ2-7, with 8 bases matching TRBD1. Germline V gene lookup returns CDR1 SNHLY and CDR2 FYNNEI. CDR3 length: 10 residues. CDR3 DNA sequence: TGTGCCAGCAACGGCAGGGGGCTTAACTTC. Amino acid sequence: CASNGRGLNF.

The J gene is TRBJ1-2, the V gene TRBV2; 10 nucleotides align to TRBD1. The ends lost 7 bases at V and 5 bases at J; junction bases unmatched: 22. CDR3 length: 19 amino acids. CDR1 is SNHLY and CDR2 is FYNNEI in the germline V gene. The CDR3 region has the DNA TGTGCCAGCATAGGGGTTCCAGGTCGGACAGGGGGTTGGGCATATGGCTACACCTTC. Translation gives CASIGVPGRTGGWAYGYTF.

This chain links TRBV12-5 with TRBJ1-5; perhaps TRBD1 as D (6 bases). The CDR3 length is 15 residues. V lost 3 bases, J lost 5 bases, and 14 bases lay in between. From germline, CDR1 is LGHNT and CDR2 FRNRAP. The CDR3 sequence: CASGFTGSWDQPQHF. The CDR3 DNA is TGTGCTAGTGGTTTCACAGGGTCCTGGGATCAGCCCCAGCATTTT.

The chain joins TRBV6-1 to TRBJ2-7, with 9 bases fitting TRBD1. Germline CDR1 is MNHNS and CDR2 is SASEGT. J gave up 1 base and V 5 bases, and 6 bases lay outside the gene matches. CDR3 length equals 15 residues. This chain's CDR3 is CASSRPGQGSYEQYF. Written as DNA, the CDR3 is TGTGCCAGCAGTCGACCGGGACAGGGATCCTACGAGCAGTACTTC.

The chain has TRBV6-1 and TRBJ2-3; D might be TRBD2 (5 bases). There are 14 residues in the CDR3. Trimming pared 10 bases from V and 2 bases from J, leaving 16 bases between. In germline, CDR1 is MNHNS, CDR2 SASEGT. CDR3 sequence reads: CAISGYGDTDTQYF. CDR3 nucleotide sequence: TGTGCCATTTCAGGTTACGGGGACACAGATACGCAGTATTTT.